The entry below gives a single T cell receptor beta chain sequence along with its context. This CDR3 is 13 amino acids long. V was pared by 5 bases and J by 7 bases, with 3 bases of the junction left unmatched. CDR1 and CDR2 (germline): SGHAT, FQDESV (reference sequence). This sample was included in a study of T cell responses to AZD1222 COVID-19 vaccine. Method: immunoSEQ multiplex PCR; TCRdb's copy keeps in-frame clones and lacks some. The data contain about 54,000 clones, approximately 86% of them singletons. Researchers grouped second doses given at about 4 or about 12 weeks into one pool. The sample was peripheral blood, taken 28 days after the second AZD1222 dose. The chain is built from TRBV11-1 and TRBJ2-1, with 9 bases identical to TRBD1. The TCR sequence derives from an adult who received the AZD1222 COVID-19 vaccine. The CDR3 region is CASSLGQGNEQFF. Here the CDR3 DNA reads TGTGCCAGCAGCCTCGGACAGGGGAATGAGCAGTTCTTC.